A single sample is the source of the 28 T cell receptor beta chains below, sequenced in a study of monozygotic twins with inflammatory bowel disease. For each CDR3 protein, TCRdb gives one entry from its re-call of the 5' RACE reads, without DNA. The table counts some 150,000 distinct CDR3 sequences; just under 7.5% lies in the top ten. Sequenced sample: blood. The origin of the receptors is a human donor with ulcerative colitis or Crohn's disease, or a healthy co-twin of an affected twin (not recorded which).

CDR3 amino acids: CASSSPPGQGIHEQFF. The chain has TRBV6-2 or TRBV6-3 and TRBJ2-1; TCRdb's D call, TRBD1, is unchecked because there is no DNA. The CDR3 covers 16 residues. CDR1 MNHEY and CDR2 SVGEGT come from the germline V gene.

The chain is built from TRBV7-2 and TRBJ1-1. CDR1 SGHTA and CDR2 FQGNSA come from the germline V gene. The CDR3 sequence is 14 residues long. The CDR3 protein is CASSKLSTNTEAFF.

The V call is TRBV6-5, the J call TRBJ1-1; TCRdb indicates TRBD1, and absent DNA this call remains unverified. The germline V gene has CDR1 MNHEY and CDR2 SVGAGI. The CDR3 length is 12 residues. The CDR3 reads CAHTGLNTEAFF.

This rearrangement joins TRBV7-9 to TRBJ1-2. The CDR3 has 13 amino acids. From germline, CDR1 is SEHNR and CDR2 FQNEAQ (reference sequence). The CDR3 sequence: CASSLRGMERYTF.

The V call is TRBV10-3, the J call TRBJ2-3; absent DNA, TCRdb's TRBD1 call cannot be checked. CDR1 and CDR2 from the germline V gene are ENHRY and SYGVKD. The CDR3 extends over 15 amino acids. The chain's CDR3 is CAISGRDSLLDTQYF.

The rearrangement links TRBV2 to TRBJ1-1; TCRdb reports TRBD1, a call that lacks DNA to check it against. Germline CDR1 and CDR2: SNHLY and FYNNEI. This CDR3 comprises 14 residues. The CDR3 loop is CASSPGFAYTEAFF. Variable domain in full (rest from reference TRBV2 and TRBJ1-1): EPEVTQTPSHQVTQMGQEVILRCVPISNHLYFYWYRQILGQKVEFLVSFYNNEISEKSEIFDDQFSVERPDGSNFTLKIRSTKLEDSAMYFCASSPGFAYTEAFFGQGTRLTVV.

The CDR3 sequence is CASSLGGSGFYEQYF. V usage is TRBV5-1 and J usage is TRBJ2-7; TCRdb selects TRBD2, and the lack of DNA leaves this call unchecked. Germline assignment: CDR1 SGHRS and CDR2 YFSETQ. This CDR3 has 15 residues.

CDR3 region: CSARPLKPQPEGDTEAFF. The gene calls are TRBV20-1 and TRBJ1-1. This CDR3 comprises 18 residues. Germline V gives CDR1 DFQATT, CDR2 SNEGSKA (reference sequence).

The CDR3 here is CSARVPGTGNQPQHF. The chain joins TRBV20-1 to TRBJ1-5; no DNA is available, so the TRBD1 call from TCRdb remains unchecked. The V gene's germline CDR1 is DFQATT and CDR2 SNEGSKA (reference sequence). This CDR3 has 15 amino acids.

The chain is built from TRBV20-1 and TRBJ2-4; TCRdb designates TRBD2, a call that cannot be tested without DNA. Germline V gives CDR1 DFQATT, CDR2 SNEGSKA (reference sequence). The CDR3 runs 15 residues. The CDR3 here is CSALAATLAKNIQYF.

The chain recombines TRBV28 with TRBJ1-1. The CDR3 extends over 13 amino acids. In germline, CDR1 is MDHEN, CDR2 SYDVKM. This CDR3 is CASSFHENTEAFF.

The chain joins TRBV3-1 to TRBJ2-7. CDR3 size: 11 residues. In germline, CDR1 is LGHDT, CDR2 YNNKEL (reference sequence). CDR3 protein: CASSQSYEQYF.

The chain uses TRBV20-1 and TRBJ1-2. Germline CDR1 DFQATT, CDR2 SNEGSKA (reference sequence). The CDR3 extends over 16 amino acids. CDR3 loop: CSASPLTERINYGYTF.

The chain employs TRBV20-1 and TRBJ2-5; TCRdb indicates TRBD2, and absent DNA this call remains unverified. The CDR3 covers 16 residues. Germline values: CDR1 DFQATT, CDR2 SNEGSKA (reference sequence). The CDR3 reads CSAGVESGGGYETQYF.

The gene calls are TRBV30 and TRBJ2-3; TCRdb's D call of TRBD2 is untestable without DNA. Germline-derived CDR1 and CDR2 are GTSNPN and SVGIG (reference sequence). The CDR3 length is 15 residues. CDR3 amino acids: CAHKLAGLSTDTQYF. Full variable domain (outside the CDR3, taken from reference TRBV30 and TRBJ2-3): SQTIHQWPATLVQPVGSPLSLECTVEGTSNPNLYWYRQAAGRGLQLLFYSVGIGQISSEVPQNLSASRPQDRQFILSSKKLLLSDSGFYLCAHKLAGLSTDTQYFGPGTRLTVL.

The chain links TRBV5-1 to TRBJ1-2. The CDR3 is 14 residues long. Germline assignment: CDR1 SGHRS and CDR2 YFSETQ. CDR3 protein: CASSLEGSGYGYTF.

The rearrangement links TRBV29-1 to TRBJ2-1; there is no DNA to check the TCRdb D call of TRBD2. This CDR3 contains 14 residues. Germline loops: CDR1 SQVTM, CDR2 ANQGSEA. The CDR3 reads CSTRLAGGPSEQFF.

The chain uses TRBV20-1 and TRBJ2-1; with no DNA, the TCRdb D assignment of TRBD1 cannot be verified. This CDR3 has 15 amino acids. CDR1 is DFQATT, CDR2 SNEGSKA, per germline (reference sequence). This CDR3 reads CSATPRAGAINEQFF.

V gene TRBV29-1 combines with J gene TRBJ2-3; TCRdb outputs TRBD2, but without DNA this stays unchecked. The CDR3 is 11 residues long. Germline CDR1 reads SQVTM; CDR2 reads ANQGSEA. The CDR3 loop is CRAGNTDTQYF.

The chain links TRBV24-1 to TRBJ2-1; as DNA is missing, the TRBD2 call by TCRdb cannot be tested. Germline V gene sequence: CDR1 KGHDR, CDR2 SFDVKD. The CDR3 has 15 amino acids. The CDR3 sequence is CATSDPSGAYNEQFF.

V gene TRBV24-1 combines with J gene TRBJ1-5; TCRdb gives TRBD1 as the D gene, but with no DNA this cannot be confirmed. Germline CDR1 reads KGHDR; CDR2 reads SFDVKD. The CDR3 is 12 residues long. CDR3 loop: CATSETGTTQHF.

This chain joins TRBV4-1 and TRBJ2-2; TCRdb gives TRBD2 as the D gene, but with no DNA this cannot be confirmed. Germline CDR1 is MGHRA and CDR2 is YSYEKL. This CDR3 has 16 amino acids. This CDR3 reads CASSPRLGGFTGELFF.

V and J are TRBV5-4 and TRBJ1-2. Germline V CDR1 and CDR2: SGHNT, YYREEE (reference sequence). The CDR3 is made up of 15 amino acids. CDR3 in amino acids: CASSLVGQEDYGYTF.

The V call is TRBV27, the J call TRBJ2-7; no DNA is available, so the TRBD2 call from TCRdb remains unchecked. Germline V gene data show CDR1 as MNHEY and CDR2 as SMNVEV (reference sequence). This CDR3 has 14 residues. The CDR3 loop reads CASSKLAGADEQYF.

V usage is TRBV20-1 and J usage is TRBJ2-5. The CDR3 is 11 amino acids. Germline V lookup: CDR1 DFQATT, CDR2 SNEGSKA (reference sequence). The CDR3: CSARVGETQYF.

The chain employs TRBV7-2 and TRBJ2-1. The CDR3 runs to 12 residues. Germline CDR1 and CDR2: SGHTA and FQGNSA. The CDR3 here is CASSPYIDEQFF.

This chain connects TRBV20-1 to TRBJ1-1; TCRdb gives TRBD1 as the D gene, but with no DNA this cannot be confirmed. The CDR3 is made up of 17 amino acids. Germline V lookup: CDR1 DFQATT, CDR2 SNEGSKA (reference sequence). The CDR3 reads CSARSRLTGLGNTEAFF.

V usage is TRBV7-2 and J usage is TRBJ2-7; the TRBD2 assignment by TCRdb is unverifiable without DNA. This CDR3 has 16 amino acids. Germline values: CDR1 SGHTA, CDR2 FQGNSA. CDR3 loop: CASRYRLAGPSYEQYF. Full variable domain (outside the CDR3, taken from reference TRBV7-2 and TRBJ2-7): GAGVSQSPSNKVTEKGKDVELRCDPISGHTALYWYRQSLGQGLEFLIYFQGNSAPDKSGLPSDRFSAERTGGSVSTLTIQRTQQEDSAVYLCASRYRLAGPSYEQYFGPGTRLTVT.